This entry features one T cell receptor (beta chain) sequence. This specimen comes from a study of CD8 T cells in Susac syndrome. The TEMRA cells underwent FACS enrichment, while the CD8+ and CD4+ T cells underwent negative isolation. Per germline, CDR1 MNHEY and CDR2 SVGAGI. V lost 5 bases, J lost 1 base, and 5 bases lay in between. CDR3 length: 12 amino acids. The RNA input was about 0.45 to 1 ug, and it was reverse transcribed with random hexamers. Amplification of TCR beta CDR3 used immunoSEQ multiplex PCR across 54 Vbeta and 13 Jbeta. TCRdb used MiXCR to reprocess the immunoSEQ multiplex PCR reads, holding one entry per CDR3 protein. Of 120,000 or so distinct CDR3 sequences listed, roughly 95% are singletons.

The chain couples TRBV6-5 to TRBJ1-2; D is ambiguous. The specimen was CD4+ T cells from PBMCs. The source is a human donor in good health. The CDR3 spells CASSALNYGYTF. DNA for the CDR3: TGTGCCAGCAGTGCCCTTAACTATGGCTACACCTTC.